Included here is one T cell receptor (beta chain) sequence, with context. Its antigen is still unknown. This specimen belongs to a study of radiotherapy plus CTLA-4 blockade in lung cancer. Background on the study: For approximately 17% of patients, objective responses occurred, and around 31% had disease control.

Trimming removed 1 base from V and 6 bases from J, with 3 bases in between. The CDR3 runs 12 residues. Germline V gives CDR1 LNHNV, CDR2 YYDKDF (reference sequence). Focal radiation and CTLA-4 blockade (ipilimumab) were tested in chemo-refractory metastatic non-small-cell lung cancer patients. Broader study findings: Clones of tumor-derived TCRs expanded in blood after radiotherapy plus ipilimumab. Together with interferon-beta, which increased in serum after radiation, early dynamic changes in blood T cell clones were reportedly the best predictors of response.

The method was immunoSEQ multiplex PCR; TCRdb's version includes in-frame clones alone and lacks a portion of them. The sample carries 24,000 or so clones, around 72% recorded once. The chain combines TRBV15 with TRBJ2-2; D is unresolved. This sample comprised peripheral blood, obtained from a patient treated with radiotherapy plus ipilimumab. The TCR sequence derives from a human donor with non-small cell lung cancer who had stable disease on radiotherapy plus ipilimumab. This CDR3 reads CATSRVAGELFF. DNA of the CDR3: TGTGCCACCAGCAGAGTGGCCGGGGAGCTGTTTTTT. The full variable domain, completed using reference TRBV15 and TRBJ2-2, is DAMVIQNPRYQVTQFGKPVTLSCSQTLNHNVMYWYQQKSSQAPKLLFHYYDKDFNNEADTPDNFQSRRPNTSFCFLDIRSPGLGDTAMYLCATSRVAGELFFGEGSRLTVL.